This entry lists 5 T cell receptor beta chains sequenced from one sample in a study of regulatory T cells in long-lasting Graves disease. The time point was: persistent/refractory GD, antithyroid drugs over 5 years with positive TRAb. From RNA extracted from PBMCs, the TCR library was made. Construction of TCR beta libraries relied on iRepertoire HTBI primers and on Arm-PCR targeting CDR3 regions. TCRdb ran MiXCR on the multiplex PCR reads and lists one entry per CDR3 protein. The sample has fewer than 400,000 distinct CDR3 sequences, more than 20% seen once. The material was peripheral blood mononuclear cells (PBMCs), obtained when the disease was refractory, from a patient treated with antithyroid drugs. The source of these receptors is a female donor with Graves disease.

This clonotype has just a few counts. This rearrangement joins TRBV5-1 to TRBJ2-4; D perhaps matches TRBD2 (6 bases). V lost 4 bases and J 5 bases, leaving 16 bases between the germline ends. Per the germline V gene, CDR1 is SGHRS and CDR2 is YFSETQ. The CDR3 spans 15 residues. The CDR3 DNA reads as TGCGCCAGCAGCCCACTGGGACTTGGGGAAAACATTCAGTACTTC. Protein product: CASSPLGLGENIQYF.

J is TRBJ2-7 and V is TRBV9; maybe TRBD1 (6 bases). The germline CDR1 and CDR2 sequences are SGDLS and YYNGEE. The CDR3 contains 14 residues. Trimming pared 4 bases from V and 2 bases from J, leaving 13 bases between. In DNA, the CDR3 is TGTGCCAGCAGCCTCGGGGACAACCCCTACGAGCAGTACTTC. Its translation: CASSLGDNPYEQYF.

This clonotype was detected a few times. As the CDR3 is not closed by the conserved phenylalanine or tryptophan, this likely results from a read error. V gene TRBV3-1 combines with J gene TRBJ1-2, with D uncertain. CDR3 length equals 16 residues. Per the germline V gene, CDR1 is LGHDT and CDR2 is YNNKEL (reference sequence). Deletions cut 5 bases from V and 6 bases from J, with 22 bases between. Here the CDR3 reads CASSDRRSMTYNGYTL. CDR3 DNA: TGTGCCAGCAGCGATCGACGGTCGATGACCTATAATGGCTACACCCTC.

This clonotype was counted only a few times. The chain employs TRBV5-8 and TRBJ1-1, with D possibly being TRBD1 (6 bases). The CDR3 contains 14 residues. The V gene lost 2 bases and the J gene lost 7 bases, with 15 bases spanning the gap. Germline assignment: CDR1 SGHTS and CDR2 YDEGEE. In DNA form, the CDR3 reads TGTGCCAGCAGCTTTAGGACAGAAACGAGTGAAGCTTTCTTT. Translating gives CASSFRTETSEAFF.

The chain couples TRBV2 to TRBJ2-2; 7 positions agree with TRBD2. The CDR3 is 15 amino acids. Germline CDR1 is SNHLY and CDR2 is FYNNEI. V shed 6 bases, J shed 4 bases, and the junction held 8 bases outside the gene matches. The CDR3 spells CASSVEREGTGELFF. The CDR3 DNA reads TGTGCCAGCAGCGTAGAGAGGGAGGGCACCGGGGAGCTGTTTTTT.